Each of the 5 T cell receptor beta chains below was sequenced from the same sample in a study of blood T cells in healthy people across ages. A sample-barcoded 5' primer and a J-beta primer mix were used in a second PCR of roughly 7 to 12 cycles. MiXCR, applied by TCRdb to the 5' RACE reads, yields one record per CDR3 protein. The table lists hundreds of thousands of distinct CDR3 sequences, around 24% of them singletons. This sample was also put to use in a study of T cells of mothers and their children.

Sequenced: blood. These receptors were collected from a boy younger than 18 in good health.

This chain uses TRBV28 with TRBJ2-5, with TRBD1 matching over 8 bases. The J call may be faulty, since TRBJ2-7 better matches the DNA end. CDR3 length: 14 amino acids. Germline V gene sequence: CDR1 MDHEN, CDR2 SYDVKM. The CDR3 spells CASRAGQAPYEQYF. The CDR3, as DNA: TGTGCCAGCAGGGCGGGACAGGCCCCCTACGAGCAGTACTTC.

V is TRBV4-3 and J is TRBJ2-7, with TRBD1 as a possible D gene (5 bases). The germline CDR1 and CDR2 sequences are LGHNA and YSLEER. This CDR3 is 14 amino acids long. V was pared by 0 bases and J by 4 bases, with 10 bases between. CDR3 nucleotide sequence: TGCGCCAGCAGCCAAGACAGGGCCCCTTACGAGCAGTACTTC. Translated: CASSQDRAPYEQYF.

This clonotype has just a few counts. The chain has TRBV5-6 and TRBJ1-3; weak D call: TRBD1 (6 bases). V shed 1 base and J shed 0 bases, with 14 bases lying between them. The germline V gene encodes CDR1 SGHDT and CDR2 YYEEEE. The CDR3 is 17 amino acids. DNA for the CDR3: TGTGCCAGCAGCTTGCCCCGAGGAGGGGGCTCTGGAAACACCATATATTTT. Translated: CASSLPRGGGSGNTIYF.

Comment on this clonotype: The final CDR3 position lacks the conserved phenylalanine or tryptophan, pointing to a likely read error. The rearrangement joins TRBV12-3 or TRBV12-4 to TRBJ1-2; D perhaps matches TRBD1 (5 bases). Between the trimmed V and J ends, which lost 8 bases and 0 bases, there was a span of 13 bases. The CDR3 is 14 amino acids. The CDR3 is CASQKGISNYGYTL. The CDR3 bases are TGTGCCAGCCAGAAGGGGATTTCTAACTATGGCTACACCCTC.

At least ten counts were recorded for this clonotype. This chain uses TRBV4-1 with TRBJ2-3; no firm D call. V lost 1 base and J 0 bases, leaving 11 bases between the germline ends. CDR1 is MGHRA and CDR2 is YSYEKL in the germline V gene. The CDR3 extends over 16 amino acids. DNA for the CDR3: TGCGCCAGCAGCCAAGTAAACCTCGTTAGCACAGATACGCAGTATTTT. This sequence encodes CASSQVNLVSTDTQYF.